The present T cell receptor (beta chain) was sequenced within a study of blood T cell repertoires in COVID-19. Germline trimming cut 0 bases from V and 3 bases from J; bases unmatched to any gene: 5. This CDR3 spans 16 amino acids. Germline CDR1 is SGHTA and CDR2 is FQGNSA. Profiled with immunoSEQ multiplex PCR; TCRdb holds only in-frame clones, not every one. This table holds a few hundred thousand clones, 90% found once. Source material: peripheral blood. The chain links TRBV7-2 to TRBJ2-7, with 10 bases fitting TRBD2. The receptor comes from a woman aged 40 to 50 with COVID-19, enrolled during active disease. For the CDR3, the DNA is TGTGCCAGCAGCTTAGCGCTAGCTAGCGGGGGCTACGAGCAGTACTTC. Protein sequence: CASSLALASGGYEQYF.